This T cell receptor beta chain was recovered during a study of cytomegalovirus exposure and HLA in healthy donors listed by TCRdb under 2017. At the level of the whole study: An earlier analysis of approximately 640 of the donors reported roughly 300 Gb of sequence data and roughly 110 million unique TCR beta sequences from 150 million to 200 million T cells. Class I and class II HLA loci were covered by the typing at four-digit resolution. In a later genetic analysis, genome-wide SNP genotypes for about 65% of the roughly 700 donors were used, and that subset was treated as a discovery cohort. The genetic ancestry cluster associated with self-reported Caucasian donors included 81% of the roughly 380 genotyped donors. Among 398 genotyped donors of the cohort, an average of around 240,000 unique TCR beta nucleotide sequences were sequenced per donor, about a sixth of them non-productive. Because of strong linkage in the cohort, five DR-DQ haplotypes were treated as single units for association and clustering. The study aimed to test whether signatures of past pathogen exposure could be identified by cataloging public T cell receptors. To study patterns of TCR occurrence, a later analysis re-analyzed previously published TCR beta repertoires from around 700 donors and added high-resolution HLA genotyping. Donor age, sex, ethnicity and CMV serostatus were collected together with the repertoire data. Roughly 300 gigabases of sequencing data and 70 million to 100 million unique TCR sequences were included in an early release covering over 600 HLA-typed donors. In the later analysis, no new phenotypic data were used to find candidate immune exposures; instead, reliance was placed on TCR beta sequences and their occurrence across donors. In an earlier analysis of about 590 of the donors, high-throughput TCR beta sequencing was used to judge whether each TCR beta V gene segment behaved as functional or pseudogenic. Along with the roughly 700-subject first cohort, a separate validation cohort of around 120 different subjects was used. To predict cytomegalovirus infection status, the study combined high-throughput TCR immunosequencing, statistical association of individual TCRs with disease status, and machine learning. Every discovery cohort repertoire had been produced on one sequencing platform. Typing coverage varied by locus: about 629-640 donors for A, B, C, DRB1 and DQB1; more than 500 for DQA1; around 610 for DPA1; roughly 450 for DPB1. The study used immunosequencing to profile the T cell repertoires of about 670 subjects and linked those repertoires to cytomegalovirus serostatus. Broad study findings and their caveats: In a later analysis, the rate of TCR association differed among HLA loci, with DRB1 alleles having the most associated TCRs and HLA-C alleles having the fewest. A later analysis associated about 18,000 TCR beta sequences with specific HLA alleles at a false discovery rate of 0.05. The authors suggested that the approach could potentially be extended to other disease states and immunological phenotypes. Because counts were too low, roughly 17 rarely observed V segments, including chromosome 9 orphons, were left out of the earlier analysis of approximately 580 of the donors. The cohort was sequenced for TCR beta chains only, and without alpha or paired-chain data the features that could be detected were limited. Correlated functional status among segregating V segments might be attributable to linkage disequilibrium, but an unknown experimental factor could not be ruled out. A later analysis found that HLA-associated TCR beta chains were more clonally expanded and had lower generation probabilities than equally common non-associated chains. In an earlier analysis of fewer than 700 of the donors, most TCR beta V segments appeared in productive rearrangements about 87% or about 30% of the time, broadly matching IMGT annotations. Most TCR sequences were seen in very few donors, while some public TCRs were found in many individuals. Immune exposure information for the cohort was limited to CMV serostatus. A further reported finding was that TCR beta sequences accurately predicted the HLA-A and HLA-B alleles for most subjects in the first cohort. When HLA alleles, especially DR and DQ, strongly co-occurred, attributing TCR associations to individual alleles was difficult. In both the original and validation cohorts, the classifier was reported to diagnose cytomegalovirus status with high specificity and sensitivity. In a later genetic analysis, a missense DCLRE1C variant was associated with V-gene and J-gene trimming of TCR beta chains, and the association was replicated in an independent cohort. The study listed 164 TCR beta chains as associated with cytomegalovirus. The presence/absence analyses assumed that sequencing depth was roughly uniform across donors, and that assumption may not be true. According to a later analysis, most CMV-associated TCR beta chains appeared to be HLA-restricted, and the HLA associations seemed to be driven largely by CMV exposure. Because some donors lacked HLA typing at each locus, the association tests relied only on the typed subset. Compared with the roughly 710-donor mean, donors in an Asian-associated ancestry cluster had fewer N-insertions in productive TCRs, according to a later genetic analysis. A later analysis reported that several top co-occurrence clusters appeared linked to parvovirus B19, influenza, CMV and Epstein-Barr virus. In vitro tests confirmed that three of the cytomegalovirus-associated TCR beta chains recognize cytomegalovirus antigens. A cluster of highly shared sequence variants was judged likely to be a technical artifact of the sequencing pipeline. Because the 87-base-pair reads could not distinguish some IMGT-functional V segments, including TRBV6-2 and TRBV6-3, those segments were excluded.

The cohort comprised approximately 700 healthy bone marrow donors. Cohort members were all nominally healthy when sampled, although unrecorded immune exposures were likely present. The donor was CMV seropositive and belonged to the group of a few hundred seropositive cohort members. A peripheral blood sample was collected from each donor, and TCR beta sequencing was performed on peripheral blood mononuclear cells. The Qiagen DNeasy Blood Extraction Kit was used to extract genomic DNA from the blood cell samples. The protocol used for the library was the immunoSEQ multiplex PCR assay. For the multiplex PCR, a mixture combining 60 forward primers for TCR Vbeta segments and 13 reverse primers for TCR Jbeta segments was used. A multiplex PCR assay on genomic DNA amplified the CDR3 region of rearranged TCR beta genes. The amplified TCR beta libraries were sequenced on the Illumina HiSeq System as 87-base-pair reads. In the original analysis: A later analysis counted some 80 million unique TCR beta chains across the 666 repertoires, and around 12 million of these chains were shared by at least two donors. A nearest-neighbor algorithm error-corrected the raw reads and collapsed the reads into unique sequences, merging closely related sequences to remove PCR and sequencing errors. Alignment of CDR3 sequences to IMGT reference sequences was used to assign V, D and J gene segments. For a sequence to be retained, a match of at least six nucleotides was required to both a V gene segment and a J gene segment. Rearrangements were called productive when the CDR3 lacked stop codons and stayed in frame with V and J; all others were non-productive. CDR3 was defined by IMGT convention, running from the second conserved V-encoded cysteine to the conserved J-encoded phenylalanine. Sequences without an unambiguous match to a single V gene segment were excluded from the earlier analysis of several hundred of the donors. An earlier analysis of fewer than 650 of the donors classified V segments as functional when productive rearrangements were above 56.7% and as segregating when the standard deviation between donors was above 5%. A statistical classification framework was developed to diagnose cytomegalovirus status using the catalog of TCR beta chain sequences. V and J gene assignment, in a later analysis, came from comparing TCR nucleotide sequences with IMGT/GENE-DB human TR gene sequences. A later analysis assigned CDR3 sequences and most-parsimonious VDJ recombination scenarios with the TCRdist pipeline. In a later analysis, each TCR beta chain was defined by its CDR3 amino acid sequence together with its V-gene family, and reads without a unique V-gene family were excluded. To address suspected cross-contamination and a sequencing artifact, a later analysis removed under 600 highly shared, low-generation-probability nucleotide sequences. For each public chain, a later analysis derived a clonal expansion index from normalized ranks of inferred template counts within each repertoire. In a later analysis, generation probabilities were computed using a VDJ recombination model fitted to out-of-frame rearrangements, and the results were checked against IGoR. Hypergeometric tests were used in a later analysis to score TCR-TCR, TCR-HLA and TCR-CMV co-occurrence, with a repertoire-size bias correction applied to the TCR pairs. In a later analysis, false discovery rates were estimated by permuting HLA or CMV assignments 20 times. In a later analysis, co-occurring TCRs were grouped with DBSCAN, and TCRdist sequence similarity was added when clustering was performed within HLA-allele-positive subsets. Repertoires with fewer than 30,000 or more than 120,000 public chains, plus five repertoires with anomalous nucleotide sharing, were excluded from co-occurrence clustering. TCRdb mirrors the immuneACCESS table, restricted to in-frame sequences. Some clones are absent from its copies; in checked studies, under half trace to an unresolved V gene, and the reason for the others is unknown. That table is the source of V, J and clone size, and D and trimming were worked out from the DNA. The sample contains around 130,000 clones, roughly four fifths of them found a single time. Of the sample, roughly 3% falls within the top ten clones.

Worth noting for this clone: Its recognized antigen is unknown. Within one base of it there is no much larger clone, and no base qualities were kept.

Taken from cysteine to phenylalanine, the CDR3 has 15 residues. The kept DNA is CDR3 alone, 45 bases in frame from the first base. Germline trimming: 4 bases from V, 5 bases from J; junction bases outside gene matches: 7. CDR1 and CDR2 are read off the germline V gene as SGDLS and YYNGEE. The receptor was derived from a woman in her forties in good health and CMV-seropositive. The sequence links TRBV9 to TRBJ2-1, with 9 bases matching TRBD2. Input material: PBMCs. The sequenced DNA is TGTGCCAGCAGCTTTAGCGGGAGTTTCAACAATGAGCAGTTCTTC. Its coded protein is CASSFSGSFNNEQFF. Where the CDR3 stops, the reference TRBV9 and TRBJ2-1 genes take over; the full variable domain is DSGVTQTPKHLITATGQRVTLRCSPRSGDLSVYWYQQSLDQGLQFLIQYYNGEERAKGNILERFSAQQFPDLHSELNLSSLELGDSALYFCASSFSGSFNNEQFFGPGTRLTVL.